This is a list of T cell receptor beta chains from one sample in a study of identical twins. TCRdb re-called the 5' RACE reads through MiXCR, storing one row per CDR3 protein. In the table there are 500,000 or so distinct CDR3 sequences, 12% to 15% of which are singletons. The same data also went into a second study, on yellow fever vaccine responses in identical twins.

Sequencing used CD4+ T cells sorted from blood. All receptors derive from a woman aged 18-35 years in good health. The CDR3 runs from the conserved cysteine through the conserved F or W. D genes are given only for firm matches. Some rows mark clone size as missing; the rest say once, few, many or name a class of expanded clone.

length: 16
size: few
V: TRBV12-3/TRBV12-4
J: TRBJ2-5
D: -
DNA: TGTGCCAGCAGTACCCCGGGGTGGGGGGTCCAAGAGACCCAGTACTTC
CDR3: CASSTPGWGVQETQYF

length: 14
size: few
V: TRBV3-1
J: TRBJ1-2
D: -
DNA: TGTGCCAGCAGCCAAGAGTCGAGGCAAGGGGGCTACACCTTC
CDR3: CASSQESRQGGYTF

length: 17
size: -
V: TRBV5-5
J: TRBJ2-6
D: -
DNA: TGTGCCAGCAGCCTTGGACAAGGAGTTTTTGGGGCCAACGTCCTGACTTTC
CDR3: CASSLGQGVFGANVLTF

length: 14
size: -
V: TRBV20-1
J: TRBJ2-7
D: TRBD2
DNA: TGCAGTGCTGGGAGAGCGGGAGTGCTTAACGAGCAGTACTTC
CDR3: CSAGRAGVLNEQYF

length: 16
size: -
V: TRBV5-1
J: TRBJ2-4
D: TRBD2
DNA: TGCGCCAGCAGCTTCACCACCGGGACTAGCGGAAACATTCAGTACTTC
CDR3: CASSFTTGTSGNIQYF

length: 14
size: few
V: TRBV2
J: TRBJ2-1
D: TRBD2
DNA: TGTGCCAGCAGAAGGCGGGAGGCCTACAATGAGCAGTTCTTC
CDR3: CASRRREAYNEQFF

length: 15
size: -
V: TRBV2
J: TRBJ1-1
D: -
DNA: TGTGCCAGCAGTGAAGGCACAGGGCGGAACACTGAAGCTTTCTTT
CDR3: CASSEGTGRNTEAFF

length: 17
size: few
V: TRBV12-3/TRBV12-4
J: TRBJ2-3
D: TRBD2
DNA: TGTGCCAGCAGCTTATTACTAGCGGGGGTAATCACAGATACGCAGTATTTT
CDR3: CASSLLLAGVITDTQYF

length: 17
size: -
V: TRBV20-1
J: TRBJ2-3
D: TRBD2
DNA: TGCAGTGCTAGAGGACCGGGACTAGCGGCAAGCACAGATACGCAGTATTTT
CDR3: CSARGPGLAASTDTQYF

length: 13
size: few
V: TRBV7-2
J: TRBJ1-1
D: TRBD1
DNA: TGTGCCAGCAGCGGGACAGGGTCCACTGAAGCTTTCTTT
CDR3: CASSGTGSTEAFF

length: 19
size: once
V: TRBV11-1
J: TRBJ2-7
D: TRBD2
DNA: TGTGCCAGCAGCCGTTACCTGGGACTAGCGGGAATCAGCTCCTACGAGCAGTACTTC
CDR3: CASSRYLGLAGISSYEQYF

length: 15
size: -
V: TRBV10-3
J: TRBJ2-5
D: -
DNA: TGTGCCATCAGTGAGTCGGCCGGGGCCCCAGAGACCCAGTACTTC
CDR3: CAISESAGAPETQYF

length: 14
size: few
V: TRBV5-6
J: TRBJ2-1
D: -
DNA: TGTGCCAGCAGCTTGGTTTCACGCGAGAATGAGCAGTTCTTC
CDR3: CASSLVSRENEQFF

length: 12
size: few
V: TRBV5-1
J: TRBJ2-3
D: TRBD1
DNA: TGCGCCAGCAGCTGGACAGGGGATACGCAGTATTTT
CDR3: CASSWTGDTQYF

length: 13
size: -
V: TRBV11-2
J: TRBJ2-7
D: -
DNA: TGTGCCAGCAAGGCCGGAGGACTTTACGAGCAGTACTTC
CDR3: CASKAGGLYEQYF

length: 17
size: -
V: TRBV7-6
J: TRBJ1-6
D: -
DNA: TGTGCCAGCAGCTTTCAACGAGGGCAGGGTGGGGCTTCACCCCTCCACTTT
CDR3: CASSFQRGQGGASPLHF

length: 15
size: few
V: TRBV12-3/TRBV12-4
J: TRBJ2-2
D: TRBD1
DNA: TGTGCCAGCAGTTCCAGGGACAGGGCGTCCGGGGAGCTGTTTTTT
CDR3: CASSSRDRASGELFF

length: 13
size: -
V: TRBV20-1
J: TRBJ1-5
D: -
DNA: TGCAGTGCTAGAGCAGGGATCGTTCAGCCCCAGCATTTT
CDR3: CSARAGIVQPQHF

length: 12
size: -
V: TRBV29-1
J: TRBJ2-1
D: -
DNA: TGCAGCGTTTTGGCAGGGGCTCGTGAGCAGTTCTTC
CDR3: CSVLAGAREQFF

length: 15
size: -
V: TRBV7-2
J: TRBJ2-3
D: TRBD1
DNA: TGTGCCAGCAGCTTAGACAGGGGCGGATCTGATACGCAGTATTTT
CDR3: CASSLDRGGSDTQYF

length: 13
size: -
V: TRBV6-1
J: TRBJ2-6
D: -
DNA: TGTGCCACCCTGAAATCCGGGGCCAACGTCCTGACTTTC
CDR3: CATLKSGANVLTF

length: 15
size: few
V: TRBV3-1
J: TRBJ2-3
D: TRBD2
DNA: TGTGCCAGCAGCCAACCGGGACTAGCGGGGGGGGCGCAGTATTTT
CDR3: CASSQPGLAGGAQYF

length: 13
size: few
V: TRBV4-3
J: TRBJ2-3
D: -
DNA: TGCGCCAGCAGCCAAGCGGTTCTAGGCGCGCAGTATTTT
CDR3: CASSQAVLGAQYF

length: 14
size: few
V: TRBV30
J: TRBJ2-2
D: -
DNA: TGTGCCTGGAGTAAAGTTGGCCGCGCCGGGGAGCTGTTTTTT
CDR3: CAWSKVGRAGELFF

length: 16
size: few
V: TRBV28
J: TRBJ2-7
D: TRBD2
DNA: TGTGCCAGCAGTTACCCGCCACAGCGGGGAACCTACGAGCAGTACTTC
CDR3: CASSYPPQRGTYEQYF

length: 15
size: -
V: TRBV20-1
J: TRBJ2-2
D: -
DNA: TGCAGTGCTAGCGGGCTATTGGGCTTCACCGGGGAGCTGTTTTTT
CDR3: CSASGLLGFTGELFF

length: 15
size: few
V: TRBV28
J: TRBJ2-7
D: TRBD1
DNA: TGTGCCAGCAGTTTACCGGGACAGGCGTCCTACGAGCAGTACTTC
CDR3: CASSLPGQASYEQYF

length: 15
size: -
V: TRBV11-3
J: TRBJ2-1
D: -
DNA: TGTGCCAGCAGACCTACGGCCGGGGGGCACAATGAGCAGTTCTTC
CDR3: CASRPTAGGHNEQFF

length: 15
size: few
V: TRBV28
J: TRBJ2-6
D: -
DNA: TGTGCCAGCAGTTTGTCCTTGGGTGGGGCCAACGTCCTGACTTTC
CDR3: CASSLSLGGANVLTF

length: 15
size: few
V: TRBV2
J: TRBJ2-5
D: -
DNA: TGTGCCAGCAGTGAAATGGGCGGGTTGGGGGAGACCCAGTACTTC
CDR3: CASSEMGGLGETQYF

length: 16
size: -
V: TRBV5-1
J: TRBJ1-2
D: -
DNA: TGCGCCAGCAGCTTACACAGGGTCGGGGGGGACTATGGCTACACCTTC
CDR3: CASSLHRVGGDYGYTF

length: 14
size: -
V: TRBV28
J: TRBJ1-5
D: TRBD1
DNA: TGTGCCAGCAGGGGACAGGGAGAGGGGCAGCCCCAGCATTTT
CDR3: CASRGQGEGQPQHF